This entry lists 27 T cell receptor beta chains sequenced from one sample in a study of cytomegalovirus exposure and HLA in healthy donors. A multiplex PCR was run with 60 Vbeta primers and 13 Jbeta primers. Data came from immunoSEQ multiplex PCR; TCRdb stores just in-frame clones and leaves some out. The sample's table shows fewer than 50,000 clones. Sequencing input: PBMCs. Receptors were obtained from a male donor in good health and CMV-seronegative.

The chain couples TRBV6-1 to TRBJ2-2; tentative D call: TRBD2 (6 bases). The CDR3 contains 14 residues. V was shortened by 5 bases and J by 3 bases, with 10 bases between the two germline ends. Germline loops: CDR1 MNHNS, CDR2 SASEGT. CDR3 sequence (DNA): TGTGCCAGCAGTCAGAGGGAGGACACCGGGGAGCTGTTTTTT. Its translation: CASSQREDTGELFF.

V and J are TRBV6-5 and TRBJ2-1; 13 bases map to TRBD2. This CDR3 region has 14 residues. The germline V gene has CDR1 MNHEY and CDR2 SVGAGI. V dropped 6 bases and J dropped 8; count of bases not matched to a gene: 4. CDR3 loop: CASRGLAGTDEQFF. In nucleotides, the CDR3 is TGTGCCAGCAGGGGACTAGCGGGGACGGATGAGCAGTTCTTC.

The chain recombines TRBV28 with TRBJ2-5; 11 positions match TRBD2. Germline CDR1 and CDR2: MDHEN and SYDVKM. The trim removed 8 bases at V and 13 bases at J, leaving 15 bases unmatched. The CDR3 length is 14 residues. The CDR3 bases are TGTGCCAGCGGAACCGGGACTAGCGGAGCCAGGGGGTACTTC. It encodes CASGTGTSGARGYF.

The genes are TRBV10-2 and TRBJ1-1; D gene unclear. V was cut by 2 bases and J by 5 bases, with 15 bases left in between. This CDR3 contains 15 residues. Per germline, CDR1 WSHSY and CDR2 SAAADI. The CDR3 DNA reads TGCGCCAGCAGTGAGCCATCAGCGGGGAAAACTGAAGCTTTCTTT. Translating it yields CASSEPSAGKTEAFF.

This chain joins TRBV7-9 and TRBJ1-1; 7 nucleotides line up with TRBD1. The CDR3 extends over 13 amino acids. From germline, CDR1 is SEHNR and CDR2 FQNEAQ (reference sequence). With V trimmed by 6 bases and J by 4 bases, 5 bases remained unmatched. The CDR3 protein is CASSRQGGTEAFF. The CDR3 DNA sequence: TGTGCCAGCAGTCGACAGGGCGGCACTGAAGCTTTCTTT.

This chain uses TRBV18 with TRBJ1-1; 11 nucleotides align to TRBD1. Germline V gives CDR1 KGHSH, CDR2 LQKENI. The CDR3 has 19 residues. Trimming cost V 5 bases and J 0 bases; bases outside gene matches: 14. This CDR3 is CASSSYPGQGDSMNTEAFF. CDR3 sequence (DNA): TGTGCCAGCTCATCTTATCCGGGACAGGGGGACTCCATGAACACTGAAGCTTTCTTT.

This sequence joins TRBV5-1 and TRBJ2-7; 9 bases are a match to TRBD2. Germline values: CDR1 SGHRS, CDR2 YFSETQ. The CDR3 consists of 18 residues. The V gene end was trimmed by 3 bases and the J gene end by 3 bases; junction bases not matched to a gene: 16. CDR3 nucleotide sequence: TGCGCCAGCAGCTCTCCGCGTGAGGCTAGCGGGGATATCTACGAGCAGTACTTC. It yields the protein CASSSPREASGDIYEQYF. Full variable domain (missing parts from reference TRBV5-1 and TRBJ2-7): KAGVTQTPRYLIKTRGQQVTLSCSPISGHRSVSWYQQTPGQGLQFLFEYFSETQRNKGNFPGRFSGRQFSNSRSEMNVSTLELGDSALYLCASSSPREASGDIYEQYFGPGTRLTVT.

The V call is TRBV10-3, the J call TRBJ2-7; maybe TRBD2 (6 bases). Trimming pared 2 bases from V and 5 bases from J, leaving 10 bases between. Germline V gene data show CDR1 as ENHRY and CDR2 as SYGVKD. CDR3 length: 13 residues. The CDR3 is CAISETGDDEQYF. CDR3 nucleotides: TGTGCCATCAGTGAGACGGGAGATGACGAGCAGTACTTC.

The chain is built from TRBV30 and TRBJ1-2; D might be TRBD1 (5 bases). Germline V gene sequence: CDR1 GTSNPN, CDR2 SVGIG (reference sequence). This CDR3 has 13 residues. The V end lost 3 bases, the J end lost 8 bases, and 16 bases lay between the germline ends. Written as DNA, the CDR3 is TGTGCCTGGAGCCCCGACGGGGGGTTCGGCTACACCTTC. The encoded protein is CAWSPDGGFGYTF.

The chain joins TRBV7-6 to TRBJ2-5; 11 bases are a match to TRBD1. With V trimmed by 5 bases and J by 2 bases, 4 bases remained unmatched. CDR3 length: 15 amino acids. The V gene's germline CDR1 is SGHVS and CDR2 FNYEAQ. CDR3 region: CASSQGTGGQETQYF. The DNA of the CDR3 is TGTGCCAGCAGCCAAGGGACAGGGGGACAAGAGACCCAGTACTTC.

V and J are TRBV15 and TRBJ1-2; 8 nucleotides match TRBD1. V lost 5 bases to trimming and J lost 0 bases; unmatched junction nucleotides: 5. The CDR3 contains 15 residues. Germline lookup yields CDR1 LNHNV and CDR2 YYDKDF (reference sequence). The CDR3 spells CATSPGTGTNYGYTF. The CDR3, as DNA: TGTGCCACCAGCCCCGGGACAGGAACTAACTATGGCTACACCTTC.

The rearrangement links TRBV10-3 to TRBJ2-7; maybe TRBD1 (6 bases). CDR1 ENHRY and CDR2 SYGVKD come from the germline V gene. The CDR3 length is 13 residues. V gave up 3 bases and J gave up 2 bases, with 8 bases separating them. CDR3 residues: CAISDRGTYEQYF. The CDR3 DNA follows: TGTGCCATCAGTGACAGGGGAACCTACGAGCAGTACTTC.

The CDR3 is CASRPDRINQPQHF. The CDR3 bases are TGTGCCAGCAGACCCGACAGGATCAATCAGCCCCAGCATTTT. The J gene is TRBJ1-5, the V gene TRBV6-5, with D perhaps matching TRBD1 (6 bases). The CDR3 has 14 amino acids. V lost 6 bases and J lost 3, with 12 bases in between. The V gene's germline CDR1 is MNHEY and CDR2 SVGAGI.

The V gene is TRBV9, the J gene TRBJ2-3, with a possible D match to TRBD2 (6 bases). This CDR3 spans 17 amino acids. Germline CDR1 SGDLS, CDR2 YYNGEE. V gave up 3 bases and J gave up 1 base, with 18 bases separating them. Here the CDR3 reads CASSGGVGRVGTDTQYF. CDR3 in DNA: TGTGCCAGCAGCGGGGGGGTTGGGCGTGTAGGCACAGATACGCAGTATTTT.

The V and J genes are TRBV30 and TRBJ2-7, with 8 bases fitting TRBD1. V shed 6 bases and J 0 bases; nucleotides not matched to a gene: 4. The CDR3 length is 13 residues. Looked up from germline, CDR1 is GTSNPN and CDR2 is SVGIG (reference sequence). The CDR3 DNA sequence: TGTGCCTGTCACAGGGGGAACTCCTACGAGCAGTACTTC. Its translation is CACHRGNSYEQYF.

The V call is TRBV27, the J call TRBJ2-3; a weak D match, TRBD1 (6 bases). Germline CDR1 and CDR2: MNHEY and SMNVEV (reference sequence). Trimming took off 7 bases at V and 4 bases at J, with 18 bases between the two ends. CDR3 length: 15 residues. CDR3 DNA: TGTGCCAGCACCATGGGGGCCCCGGGGTCAGATACGCAGTATTTT. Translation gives CASTMGAPGSDTQYF.

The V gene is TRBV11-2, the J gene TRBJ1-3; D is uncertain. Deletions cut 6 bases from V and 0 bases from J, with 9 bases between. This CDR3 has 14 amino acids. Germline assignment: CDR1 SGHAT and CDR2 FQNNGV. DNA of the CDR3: TGTGCCAGCAGGGAGGACGGCTCTGGAAACACCATATATTTT. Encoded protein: CASREDGSGNTIYF.

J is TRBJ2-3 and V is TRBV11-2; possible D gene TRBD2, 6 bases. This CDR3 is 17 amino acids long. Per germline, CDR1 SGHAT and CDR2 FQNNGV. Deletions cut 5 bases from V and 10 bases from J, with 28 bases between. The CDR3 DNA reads TGTGCCAGCAGCCCATCCCTCCGGGACTCCCGCCGTGGGGCGCAGTATTTT. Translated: CASSPSLRDSRRGAQYF.

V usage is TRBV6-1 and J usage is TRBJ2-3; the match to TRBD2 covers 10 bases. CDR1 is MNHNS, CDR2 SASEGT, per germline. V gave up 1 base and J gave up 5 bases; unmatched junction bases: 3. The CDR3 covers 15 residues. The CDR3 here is CASSEGRLAGDTQYF. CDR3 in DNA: TGTGCCAGCAGTGAAGGGAGACTAGCGGGAGATACGCAGTATTTT.

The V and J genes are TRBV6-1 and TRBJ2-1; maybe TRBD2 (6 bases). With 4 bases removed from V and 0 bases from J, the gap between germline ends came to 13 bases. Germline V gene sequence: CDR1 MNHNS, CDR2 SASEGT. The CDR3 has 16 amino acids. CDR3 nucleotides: TGTGCCAGCAGTGCAAGCGGGTGGGGCTCCTACAATGAGCAGTTCTTC. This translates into CASSASGWGSYNEQFF.

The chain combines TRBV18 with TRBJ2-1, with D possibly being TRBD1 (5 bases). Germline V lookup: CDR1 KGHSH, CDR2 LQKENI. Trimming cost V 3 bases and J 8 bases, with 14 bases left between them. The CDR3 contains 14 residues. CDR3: CASSPPSQGDEQFF. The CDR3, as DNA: TGTGCCAGCTCACCTCCTTCCCAGGGCGATGAGCAGTTCTTC.

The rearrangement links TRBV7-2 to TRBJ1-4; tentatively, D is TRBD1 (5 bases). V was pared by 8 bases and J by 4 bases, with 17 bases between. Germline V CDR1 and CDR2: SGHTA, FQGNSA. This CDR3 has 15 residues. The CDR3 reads CASQSGGLGNEKLFF. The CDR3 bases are TGTGCCAGCCAGTCCGGGGGTTTGGGTAATGAAAAACTGTTTTTT.

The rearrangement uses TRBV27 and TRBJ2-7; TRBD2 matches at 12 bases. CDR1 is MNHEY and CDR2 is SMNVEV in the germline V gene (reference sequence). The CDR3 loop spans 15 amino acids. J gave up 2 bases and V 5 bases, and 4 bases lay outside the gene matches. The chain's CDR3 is CASSLTSGRTYEQYF. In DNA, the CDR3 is TGTGCCAGCAGTCTAACTAGCGGGAGGACCTACGAGCAGTACTTC.

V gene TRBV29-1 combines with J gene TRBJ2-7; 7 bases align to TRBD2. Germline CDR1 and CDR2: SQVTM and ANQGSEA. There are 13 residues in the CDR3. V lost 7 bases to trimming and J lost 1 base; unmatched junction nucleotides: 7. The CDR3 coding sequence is TGCAGCGCCGGGACTACTACTTCCTACGAGCAGTACTTC. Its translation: CSAGTTTSYEQYF.

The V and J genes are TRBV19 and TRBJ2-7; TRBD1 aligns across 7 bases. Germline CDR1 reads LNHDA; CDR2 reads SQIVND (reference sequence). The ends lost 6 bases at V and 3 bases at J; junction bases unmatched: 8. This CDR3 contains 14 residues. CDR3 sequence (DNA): TGTGCCAGTAGCCCCGGGACAGTACTCTACGAGCAGTACTTC. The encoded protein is CASSPGTVLYEQYF.

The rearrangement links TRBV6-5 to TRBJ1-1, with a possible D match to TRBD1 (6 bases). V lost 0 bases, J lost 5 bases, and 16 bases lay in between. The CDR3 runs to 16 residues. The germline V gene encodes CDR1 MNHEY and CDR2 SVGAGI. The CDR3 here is CASSYSMGGRGTEAFF. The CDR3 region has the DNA TGTGCCAGCAGTTACTCGATGGGGGGGCGGGGGACTGAAGCTTTCTTT.

CDR3 DNA sequence: TGTGCCAGCAGTACCGGGTCATACCCCACCGGGGAGCTGTTTTTT. Translating it yields CASSTGSYPTGELFF. The rearrangement links TRBV28 to TRBJ2-2; no clear D gene. CDR1 is MDHEN and CDR2 is SYDVKM in the germline V gene. The CDR3 totals 15 residues. Between the trimmed V and J ends, which lost 5 bases and 4 bases, there was a span of 14 bases.